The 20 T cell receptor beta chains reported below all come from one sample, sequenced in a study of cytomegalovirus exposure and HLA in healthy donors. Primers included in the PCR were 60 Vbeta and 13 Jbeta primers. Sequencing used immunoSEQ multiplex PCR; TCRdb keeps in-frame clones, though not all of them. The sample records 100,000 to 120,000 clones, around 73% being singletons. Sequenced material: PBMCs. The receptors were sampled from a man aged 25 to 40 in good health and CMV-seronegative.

The CDR3 loop reads CAIRAGQGGTEAFF. As DNA, the CDR3 is TGTGCCATCAGAGCAGGACAGGGGGGGACTGAAGCTTTCTTT. The V gene is TRBV10-3, the J gene TRBJ1-1; 10 positions match TRBD1. The germline gives CDR1 ENHRY, CDR2 SYGVKD. Unmatched junction bases numbered 6, after V lost 6 bases and J lost 5 bases. CDR3 length equals 14 residues.

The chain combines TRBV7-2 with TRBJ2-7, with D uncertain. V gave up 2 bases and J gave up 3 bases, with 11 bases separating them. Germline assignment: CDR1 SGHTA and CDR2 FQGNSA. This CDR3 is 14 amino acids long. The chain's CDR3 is CASSLSHSLYEQYF. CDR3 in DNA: TGTGCCAGCAGCTTAAGTCACAGCCTCTACGAGCAGTACTTC.

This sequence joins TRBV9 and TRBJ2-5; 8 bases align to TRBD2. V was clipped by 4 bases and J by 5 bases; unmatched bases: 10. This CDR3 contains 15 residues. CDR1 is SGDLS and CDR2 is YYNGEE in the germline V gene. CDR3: CASSLLSGGAETQYF. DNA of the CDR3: TGTGCCAGCAGCCTCCTATCGGGGGGGGCGGAGACCCAGTACTTC.

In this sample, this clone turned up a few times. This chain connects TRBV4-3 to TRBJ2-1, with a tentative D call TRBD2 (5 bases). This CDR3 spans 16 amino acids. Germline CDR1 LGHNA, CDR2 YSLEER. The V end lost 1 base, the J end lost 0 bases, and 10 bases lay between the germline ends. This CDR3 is CASSQGVASSYNEQFF. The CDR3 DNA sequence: TGCGCCAGCAGCCAAGGCGTAGCGAGCTCCTACAATGAGCAGTTCTTC.

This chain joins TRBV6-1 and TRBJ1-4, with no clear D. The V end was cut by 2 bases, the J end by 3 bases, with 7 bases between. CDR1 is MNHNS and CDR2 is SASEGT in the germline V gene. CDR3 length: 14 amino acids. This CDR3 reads CASSESLSNEKLFF. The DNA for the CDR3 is TGTGCCAGCAGTGAATCTTTATCTAATGAAAAACTGTTTTTT.

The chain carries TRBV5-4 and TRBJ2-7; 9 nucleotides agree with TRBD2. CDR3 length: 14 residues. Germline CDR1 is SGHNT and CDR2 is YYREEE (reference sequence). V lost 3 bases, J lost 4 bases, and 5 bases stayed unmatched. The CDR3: CASSSLAGVYEQYF. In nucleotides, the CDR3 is TGTGCCAGCAGCTCTTTAGCGGGAGTATACGAGCAGTACTTC. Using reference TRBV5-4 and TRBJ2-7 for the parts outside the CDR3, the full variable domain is ETGVTQSPTHLIKTRGQQVTLRCSSQSGHNTVSWYQQALGQGPQFIFQYYREEENGRGNFPPRFSGLQFPNYSSELNVNALELDDSALYLCASSSLAGVYEQYFGPGTRLTVT.

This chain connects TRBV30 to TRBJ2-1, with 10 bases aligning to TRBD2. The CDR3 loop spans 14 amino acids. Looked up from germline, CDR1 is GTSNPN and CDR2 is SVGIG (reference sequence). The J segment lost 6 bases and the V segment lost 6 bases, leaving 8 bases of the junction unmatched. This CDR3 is CACPSSGRGNEQFF. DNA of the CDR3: TGTGCCTGCCCCTCTAGCGGGAGAGGCAATGAGCAGTTCTTC.

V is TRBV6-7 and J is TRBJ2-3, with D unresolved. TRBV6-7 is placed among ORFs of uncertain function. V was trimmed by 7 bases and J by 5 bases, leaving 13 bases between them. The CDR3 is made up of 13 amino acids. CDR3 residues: CASIPRRLDTQYF. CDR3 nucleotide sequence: TGTGCCAGCATCCCCCGGCGGCTAGATACGCAGTATTTT.

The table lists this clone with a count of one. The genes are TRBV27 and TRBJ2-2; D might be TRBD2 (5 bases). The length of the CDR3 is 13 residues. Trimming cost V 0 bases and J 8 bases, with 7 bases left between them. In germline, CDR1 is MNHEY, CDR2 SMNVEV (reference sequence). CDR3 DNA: TGTGCCAGCAGTTTATCGGAGGCTGGGGAGCTGTTTTTT. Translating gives CASSLSEAGELFF.

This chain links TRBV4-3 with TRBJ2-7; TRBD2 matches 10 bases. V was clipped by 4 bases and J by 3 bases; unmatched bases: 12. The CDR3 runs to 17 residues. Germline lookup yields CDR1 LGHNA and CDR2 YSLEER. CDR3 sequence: CASSPRSGGQPDYEQYF. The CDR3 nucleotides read TGCGCCAGCAGCCCCCGTAGCGGGGGGCAACCAGACTACGAGCAGTACTTC.

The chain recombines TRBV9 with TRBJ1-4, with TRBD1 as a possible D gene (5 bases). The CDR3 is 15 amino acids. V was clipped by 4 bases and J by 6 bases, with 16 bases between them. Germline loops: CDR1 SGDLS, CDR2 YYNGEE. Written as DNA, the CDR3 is TGTGCCAGCAGCCCCACGAGGGGAGGTGATGAAAAACTGTTTTTT. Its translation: CASSPTRGGDEKLFF.

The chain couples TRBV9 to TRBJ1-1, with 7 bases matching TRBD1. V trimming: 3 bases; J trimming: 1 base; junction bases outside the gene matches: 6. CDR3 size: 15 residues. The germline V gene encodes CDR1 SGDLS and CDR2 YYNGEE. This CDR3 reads CASSAFRDRNTEAFF. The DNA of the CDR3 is TGTGCCAGCAGCGCCTTCCGGGACAGGAACACTGAAGCTTTCTTT.

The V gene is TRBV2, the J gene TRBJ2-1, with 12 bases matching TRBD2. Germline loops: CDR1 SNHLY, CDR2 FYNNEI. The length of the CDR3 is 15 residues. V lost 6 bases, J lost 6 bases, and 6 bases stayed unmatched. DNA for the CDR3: TGTGCCAGCAGGTTACTAGCGGGGGGCGTCAATGAGCAGTTCTTC. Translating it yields CASRLLAGGVNEQFF.

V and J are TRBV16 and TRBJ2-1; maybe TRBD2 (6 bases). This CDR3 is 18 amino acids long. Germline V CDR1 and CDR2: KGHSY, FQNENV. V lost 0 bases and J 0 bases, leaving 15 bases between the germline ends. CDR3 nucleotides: TGTGCCAGCAGCCAATCGGGGTGGGGGGAGAGCTCCTACAATGAGCAGTTCTTC. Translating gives CASSQSGWGESSYNEQFF.

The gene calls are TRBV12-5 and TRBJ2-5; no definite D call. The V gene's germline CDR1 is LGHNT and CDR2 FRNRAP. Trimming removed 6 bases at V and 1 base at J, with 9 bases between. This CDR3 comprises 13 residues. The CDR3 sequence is CASGTGSQETQYF. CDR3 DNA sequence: TGTGCTAGTGGCACCGGTAGCCAAGAGACCCAGTACTTC.

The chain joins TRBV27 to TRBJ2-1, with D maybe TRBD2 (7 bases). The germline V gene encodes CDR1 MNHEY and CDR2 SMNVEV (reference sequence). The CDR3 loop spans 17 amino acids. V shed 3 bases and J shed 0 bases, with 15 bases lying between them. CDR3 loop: CASSLRGSGTSYNEQFF. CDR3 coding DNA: TGTGCCAGCAGTTTGAGGGGGAGCGGGACCTCCTACAATGAGCAGTTCTTC.

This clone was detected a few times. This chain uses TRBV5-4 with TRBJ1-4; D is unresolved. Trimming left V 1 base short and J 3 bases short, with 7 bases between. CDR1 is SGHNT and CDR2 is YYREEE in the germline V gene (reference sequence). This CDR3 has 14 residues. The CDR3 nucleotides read TGTGCCAGCAGCTTGACTGCGGCTAATGAAAAACTGTTTTTT. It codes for CASSLTAANEKLFF.

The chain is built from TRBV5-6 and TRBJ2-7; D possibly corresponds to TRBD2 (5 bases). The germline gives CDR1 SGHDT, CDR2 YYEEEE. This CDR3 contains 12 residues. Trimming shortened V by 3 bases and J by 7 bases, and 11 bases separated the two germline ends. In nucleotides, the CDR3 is TGTGCCAGCAGCTCCTCAAGACTAGAGCAGTACTTC. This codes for CASSSSRLEQYF.

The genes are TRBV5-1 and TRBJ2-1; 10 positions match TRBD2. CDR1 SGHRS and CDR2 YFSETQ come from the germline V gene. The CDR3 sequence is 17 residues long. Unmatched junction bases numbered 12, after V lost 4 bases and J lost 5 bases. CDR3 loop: CASSPSPLAGAHNEQFF. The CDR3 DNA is TGCGCCAGCAGCCCCTCTCCCCTAGCGGGGGCTCACAATGAGCAGTTCTTC.

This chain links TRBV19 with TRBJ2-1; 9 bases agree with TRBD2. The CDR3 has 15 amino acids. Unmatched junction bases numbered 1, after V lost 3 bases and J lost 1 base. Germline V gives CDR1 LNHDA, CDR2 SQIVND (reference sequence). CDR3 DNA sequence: TGTGCCAGTAGTATTAGCGGGAGATCCTACAATGAGCAGTTCTTC. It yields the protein CASSISGRSYNEQFF.